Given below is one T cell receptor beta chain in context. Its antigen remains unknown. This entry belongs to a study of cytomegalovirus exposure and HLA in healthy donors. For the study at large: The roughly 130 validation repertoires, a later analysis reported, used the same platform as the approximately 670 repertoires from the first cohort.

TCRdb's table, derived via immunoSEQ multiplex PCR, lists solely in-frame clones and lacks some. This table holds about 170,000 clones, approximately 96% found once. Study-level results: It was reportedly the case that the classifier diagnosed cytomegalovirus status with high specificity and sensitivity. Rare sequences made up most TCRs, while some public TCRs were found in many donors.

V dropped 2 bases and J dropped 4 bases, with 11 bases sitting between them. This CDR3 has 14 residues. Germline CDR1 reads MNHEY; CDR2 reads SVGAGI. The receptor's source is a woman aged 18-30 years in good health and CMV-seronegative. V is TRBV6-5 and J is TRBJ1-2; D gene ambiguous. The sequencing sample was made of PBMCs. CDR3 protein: CASSYNRMGYGYTF. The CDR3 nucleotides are TGTGCCAGCAGTTACAACAGAATGGGCTATGGCTACACCTTC.